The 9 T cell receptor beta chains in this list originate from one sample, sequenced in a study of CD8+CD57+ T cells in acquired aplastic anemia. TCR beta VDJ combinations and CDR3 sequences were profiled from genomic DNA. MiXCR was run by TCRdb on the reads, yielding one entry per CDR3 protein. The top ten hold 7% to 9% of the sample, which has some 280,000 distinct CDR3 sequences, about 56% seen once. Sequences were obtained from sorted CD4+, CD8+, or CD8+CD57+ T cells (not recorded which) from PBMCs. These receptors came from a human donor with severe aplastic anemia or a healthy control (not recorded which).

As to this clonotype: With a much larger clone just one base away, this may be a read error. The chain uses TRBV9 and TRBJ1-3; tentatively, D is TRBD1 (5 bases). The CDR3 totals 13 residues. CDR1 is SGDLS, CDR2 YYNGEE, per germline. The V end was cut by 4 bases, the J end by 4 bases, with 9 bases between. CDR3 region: CASSRGTGNTIYF. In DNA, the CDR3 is TGTGCCAGCAGCCGGGGCACCGGAAACACCATATATTTT.

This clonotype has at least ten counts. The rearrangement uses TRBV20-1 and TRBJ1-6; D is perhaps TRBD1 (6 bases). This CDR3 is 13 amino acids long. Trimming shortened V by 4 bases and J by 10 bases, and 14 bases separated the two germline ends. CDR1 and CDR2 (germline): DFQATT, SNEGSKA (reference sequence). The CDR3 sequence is CSAIQGTWSPLHF. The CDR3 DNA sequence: TGCAGTGCTATACAGGGAACGTGGTCACCCCTCCACTTT.

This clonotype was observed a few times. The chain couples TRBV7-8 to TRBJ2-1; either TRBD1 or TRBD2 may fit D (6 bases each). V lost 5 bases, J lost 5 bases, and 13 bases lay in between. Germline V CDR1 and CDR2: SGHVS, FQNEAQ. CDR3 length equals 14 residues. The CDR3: CASSLDYRDNEQFF. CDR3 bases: TGTGCCAGCAGCCTGGACTACAGGGACAATGAGCAGTTCTTC.

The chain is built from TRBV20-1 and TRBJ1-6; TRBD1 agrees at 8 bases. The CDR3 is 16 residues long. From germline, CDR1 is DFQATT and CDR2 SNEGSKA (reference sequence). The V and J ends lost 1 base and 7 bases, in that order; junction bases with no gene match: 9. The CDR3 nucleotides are TGCAGTGCTAGAGGGGAGCAGGACAGGGAGAATTCACCCCTCCACTTT. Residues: CSARGEQDRENSPLHF.

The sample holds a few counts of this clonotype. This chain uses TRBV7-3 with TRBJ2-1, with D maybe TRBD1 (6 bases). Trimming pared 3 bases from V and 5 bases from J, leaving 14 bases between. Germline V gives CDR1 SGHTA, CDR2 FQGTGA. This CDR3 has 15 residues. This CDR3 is CASSFAGQPNNEQFF. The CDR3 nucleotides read TGTGCCAGCAGCTTTGCAGGACAGCCCAACAATGAGCAGTTCTTC.

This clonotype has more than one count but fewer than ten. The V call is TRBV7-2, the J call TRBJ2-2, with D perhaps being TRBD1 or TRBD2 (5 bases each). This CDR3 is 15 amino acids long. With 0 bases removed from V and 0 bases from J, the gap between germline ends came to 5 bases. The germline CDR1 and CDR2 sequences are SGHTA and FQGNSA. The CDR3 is CASSLAGANTGELFF. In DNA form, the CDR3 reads TGTGCCAGCAGCTTAGCGGGGGCGAACACCGGGGAGCTGTTTTTT.

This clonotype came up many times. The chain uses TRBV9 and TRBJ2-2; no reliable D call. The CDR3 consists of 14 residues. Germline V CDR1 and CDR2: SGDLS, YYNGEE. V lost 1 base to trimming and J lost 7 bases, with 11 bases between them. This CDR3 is CASSVQPSDGELFF. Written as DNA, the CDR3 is TGTGCCAGCAGCGTACAGCCGTCAGACGGGGAGCTGTTTTTT.

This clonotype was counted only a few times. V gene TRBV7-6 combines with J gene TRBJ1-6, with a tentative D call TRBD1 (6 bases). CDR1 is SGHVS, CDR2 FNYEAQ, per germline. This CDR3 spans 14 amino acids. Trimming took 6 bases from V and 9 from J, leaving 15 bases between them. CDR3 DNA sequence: TGTGCCAGCAGTTCCACAGGGCGAGGTTCACCCCTCCACTTT. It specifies CASSSTGRGSPLHF.

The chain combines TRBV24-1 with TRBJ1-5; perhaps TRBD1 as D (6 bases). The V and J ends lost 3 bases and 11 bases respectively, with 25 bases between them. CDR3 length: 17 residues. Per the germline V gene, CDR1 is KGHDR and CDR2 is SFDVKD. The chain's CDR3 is CATSDAGGGGAGETQHF. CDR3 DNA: TGTGCCACCAGTGATGCCGGGGGTGGGGGGGCAGGAGAGACCCAGCATTTT.